This TCR beta chain is drawn from a study of T cells expressing NK-cell markers. As the method of synthesis, 5'RACE template switching with UMIs yielded TCR beta cDNA. From the 5' RACE reads, TCRdb lists one entry per CDR3 protein and no DNA. Its listing shows hundreds of thousands of distinct CDR3 sequences. Germline V lookup: CDR1 MNHEY, CDR2 SVGAGI. This CDR3 comprises 12 residues. Sequenced input: blood T cells: a sorted CD56 or NKG2C T cell subset, CD4+ or CD8+ T cells, or bulk PBMC T cells (not recorded which). The sequence was obtained from a young man in good health. This chain connects TRBV6-5 to TRBJ2-2; the TRBD1 assignment by TCRdb is unverifiable without DNA. CDR3 protein: CASRTSTGELFF.